What follows is one TCR beta chain and its context. This clone came up once. Its specific antigen is unknown. Base qualities are not recorded, but no much larger clone differs from it by a single base. The germline V gene gives CDR1 as SQVTM and CDR2 as ANQGSEA. For this chain, trimming is 7 bases at the V end and 6 bases at the J end, and the number of junction bases without a gene match is 14. Inclusive of the bounding cysteine and phenylalanine, the CDR3 is 15 residues long. Only CDR3 DNA is held: 45 bases, read in frame from base 1. The record originates from a study of STAT5B mutations in CD4+ large granular lymphocyte leukemia (dated by TCRdb to about 2022). Looking at the study overall: Among healthy controls, the CDR3 'QG' motif was associated with a particular HLA allele. The TCRbeta repertoires of CD4+ T-cell large granular lymphocyte leukemia patients were compared with the TCRbeta repertoires of healthy blood donors. The purity of purified fractions was confirmed by flow cytometry on FACSCanto II or FACSVerse to exceed 95% among lymphocytes. Study-level results and caveats: The main leukemic clonotypes were found to be private to each patient, although 25% to 30% of the main leukemic clonotypes were detected at low frequency in the non-leukemic repertoires of other patients. Greater clonality appeared to be present in CD4-sorted patient repertoires than in healthy CD4+ repertoires, and the difference was retained after the putative leukemic clones were removed. The data were not HLA-matched, and the higher clonality in CD4+ T-LGLL than in CD8+ T-LGLL could be due to the relatively small sample size. TRBV06-family usage was enriched among the top patient clones (8/27) compared with healthy controls (2/35).

The healthy control group was made up of a few dozen blood donors, and the Finnish Red Cross blood service supplied their buffy coats. All TCR-sequenced material derived from peripheral blood: patient blood samples and healthy donor buffy coats. Ficoll-Hypaque gradient centrifugation was used to isolate peripheral blood mononuclear cells. CD4+ cells were magnetically purified from the buffy coats of healthy controls. The Gentra Puregene Cell and Tissue kit was used to extract genomic DNA, and a Qubit 2.0 fluorometer was used to measure the amount of genomic DNA. The immunoSEQ assay at survey resolution was applied to genomic DNA for sequencing of TCRbeta rearrangements. The authors' pipeline ran thus. In the TCR sequencing data, the smallest productive clonotype frequency that could be detected was 2.59 x 10-5. Only productive TCRbeta rearrangements, meaning sequences that were complete and in-frame, were kept for the analyses. Sample clonality was computed as Simpson clonality in the immunoSEQ Analyzer version 3.0. Clones were binned by frequency as very rare, small, medium, large (1-20%) or hyperexpanded (>20%). Generation probabilities were estimated with OLGA 1.2.3, V-gene circos plots were made with VDJtools, specificities were looked up in VDJdb, and CDR3 motifs were identified with GLIPH. Entries here come from immuneACCESS through TCRdb and include only in-frame sequences with V and J called. Some clones fail to appear in such tables; in the studies checked, an unresolved V gene covers under half of the shortfall, and the cause of the remainder is unknown. V, J and clone size are taken as reported in that table, and D and trimming were inferred from the DNA itself. The sample table holds 30,000 or so clones, of which around four fifths were seen once. Less than 4.5% of the sample comes from the top ten.

The receptor chain draws on TRBV29-1 and TRBJ1-5; TRBD1 agrees with 8 junctional bases. This sequence was found in a human donor in good health. Sample: CD4+ T cells from blood buffy coats. Read as DNA, the sequence is TGCAGCGCCGGGGTCCACCAGGGGGCCAGTCAGCCCCAGCATTTT. It codes for CSAGVHQGASQPQHF.